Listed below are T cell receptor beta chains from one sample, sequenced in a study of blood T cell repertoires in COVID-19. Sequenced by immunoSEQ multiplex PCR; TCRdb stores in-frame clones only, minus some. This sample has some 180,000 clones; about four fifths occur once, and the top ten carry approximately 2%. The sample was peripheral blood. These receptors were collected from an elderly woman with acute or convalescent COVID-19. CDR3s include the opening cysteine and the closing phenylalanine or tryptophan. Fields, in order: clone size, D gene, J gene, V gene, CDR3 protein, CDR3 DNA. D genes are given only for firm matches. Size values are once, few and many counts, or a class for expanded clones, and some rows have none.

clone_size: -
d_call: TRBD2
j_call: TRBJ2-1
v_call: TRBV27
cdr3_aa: CASSVRSTSGASNEQFF
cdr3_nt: TGTGCCAGCAGTGTACGAAGCACTAGCGGGGCGAGTAATGAGCAGTTCTTC

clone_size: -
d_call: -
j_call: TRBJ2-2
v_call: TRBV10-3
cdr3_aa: CAISLTNTGELFF
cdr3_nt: TGTGCCATCAGCCTAACGAACACCGGGGAGCTGTTTTTT

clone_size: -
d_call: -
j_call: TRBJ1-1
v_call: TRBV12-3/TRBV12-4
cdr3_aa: CASSRSRNTEAFF
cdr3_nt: TGTGCCAGCTCACGTAGCAGGAACACTGAAGCTTTCTTT

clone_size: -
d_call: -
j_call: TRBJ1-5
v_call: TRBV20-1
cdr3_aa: CSASAASNQPQHF
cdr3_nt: TGCAGTGCTAGTGCCGCGTCGAATCAGCCCCAGCATTTT

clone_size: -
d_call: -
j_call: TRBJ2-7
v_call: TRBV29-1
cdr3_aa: CSVEDSYEQYF
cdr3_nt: TGCAGCGTTGAAGACAGTTACGAGCAGTACTTC

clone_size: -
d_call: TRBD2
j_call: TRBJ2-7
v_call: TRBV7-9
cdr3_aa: CASSTRPSSAGVAYEQYF
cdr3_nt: TGTGCCAGCAGCACAAGACCTTCTTCGGCGGGAGTGGCCTACGAGCAGTACTTC

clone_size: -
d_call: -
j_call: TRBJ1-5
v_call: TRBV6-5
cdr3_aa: CASSRGGDRNQPQHF
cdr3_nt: TGTGCCAGCAGTCGGGGAGGGGATCGGAATCAGCCCCAGCATTTT

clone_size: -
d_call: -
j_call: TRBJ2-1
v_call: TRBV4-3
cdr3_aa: CASSQEWHIYNEQFF
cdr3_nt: TGCGCCAGCAGCCAAGAATGGCATATTTACAATGAGCAGTTCTTC

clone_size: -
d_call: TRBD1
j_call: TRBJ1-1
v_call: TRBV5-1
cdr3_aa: CASSTRDSMNTEAFF
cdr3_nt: TGCGCCAGCAGCACTAGGGACAGTATGAACACTGAAGCTTTCTTT

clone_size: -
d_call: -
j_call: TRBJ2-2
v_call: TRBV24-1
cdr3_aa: CATAPTVTGELFF
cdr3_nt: TGTGCCACCGCCCCTACAGTCACCGGGGAGCTGTTTTTT

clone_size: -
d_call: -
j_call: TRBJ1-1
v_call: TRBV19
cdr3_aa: CASSGAAVKAFF
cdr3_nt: TGTGCCAGTAGTGGGGCAGCAGTTAAAGCTTTCTTT

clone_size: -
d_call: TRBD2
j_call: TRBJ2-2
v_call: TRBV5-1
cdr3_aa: CASSPAGTLTSGRSNGELFF
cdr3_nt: TGCGCCAGCAGCCCGGCCGGGACACTGACTAGCGGGAGGAGTAACGGGGAGCTGTTTTTT

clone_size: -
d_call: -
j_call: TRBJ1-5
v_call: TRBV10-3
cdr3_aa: CAISKAQGTGNNQPQHF
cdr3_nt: TGTGCCATCAGTAAGGCCCAGGGTACAGGGAATAATCAGCCCCAGCATTTT

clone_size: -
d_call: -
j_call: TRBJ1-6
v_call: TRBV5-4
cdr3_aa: CASSLIEDNSPLHF
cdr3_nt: TGTGCCAGCAGCTTGATAGAGGATAATTCACCCCTCCACTTT

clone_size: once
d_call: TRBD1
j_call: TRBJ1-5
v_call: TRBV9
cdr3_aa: CASSFTGDSNQPQHF
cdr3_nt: TGTGCCAGCAGTTTTACAGGGGATAGCAATCAGCCCCAGCATTTT

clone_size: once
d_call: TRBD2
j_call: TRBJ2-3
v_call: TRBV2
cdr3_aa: CASSLTSGRSQERHTQYF
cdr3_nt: TGTGCCAGCAGTCTAACTAGCGGGAGGTCCCAGGAACGTCATACGCAGTATTTT

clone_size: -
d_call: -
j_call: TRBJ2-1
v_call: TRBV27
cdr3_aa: CASSPYGPAQGEQFF
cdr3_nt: TGTGCCAGCAGTCCTTACGGCCCGGCACAGGGCGAGCAGTTCTTC

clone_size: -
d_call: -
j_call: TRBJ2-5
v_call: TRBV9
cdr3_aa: CASSVDEGEGETQYF
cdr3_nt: TGTGCCAGCAGCGTAGATGAGGGCGAAGGAGAGACCCAGTACTTC

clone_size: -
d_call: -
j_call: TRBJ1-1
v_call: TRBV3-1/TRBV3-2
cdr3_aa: CASSLGRGSEAFF
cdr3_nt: TGTGCCAGCAGCCTCGGTAGAGGGTCTGAAGCTTTCTTT

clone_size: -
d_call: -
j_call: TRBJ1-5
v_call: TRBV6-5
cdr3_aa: CASKAGAGGNQPQHF
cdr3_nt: TGTGCCAGCAAAGCAGGGGCCGGGGGCAATCAGCCCCAGCATTTT

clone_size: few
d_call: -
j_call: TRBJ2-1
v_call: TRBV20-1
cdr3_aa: CSASVAYNEQFF
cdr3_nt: TGCAGTGCTAGTGTGGCTTACAATGAGCAGTTCTTC

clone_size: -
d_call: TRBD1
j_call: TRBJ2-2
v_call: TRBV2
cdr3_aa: CASSDRDRGDTGELFF
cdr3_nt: TGTGCCAGCAGTGACCGGGACAGGGGCGACACCGGGGAGCTGTTTTTT

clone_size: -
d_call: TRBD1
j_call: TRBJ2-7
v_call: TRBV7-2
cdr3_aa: CASSSRRDRGLYEQYF
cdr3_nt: TGTGCCAGCAGCTCTCGGCGGGACAGGGGTTTGTACGAGCAGTACTTC

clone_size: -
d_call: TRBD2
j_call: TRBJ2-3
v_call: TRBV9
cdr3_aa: CASSVALAGSTDTQYF
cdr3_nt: TGTGCCAGCAGCGTAGCGCTAGCGGGATCAACAGATACGCAGTATTTT

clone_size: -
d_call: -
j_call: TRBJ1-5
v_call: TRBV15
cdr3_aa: CATGEASSNQPQHF
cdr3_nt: TGTGCCACCGGGGAGGCAAGCAGCAATCAGCCCCAGCATTTT

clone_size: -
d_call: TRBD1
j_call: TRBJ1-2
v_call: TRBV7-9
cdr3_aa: CASSPTTSGGGYTF
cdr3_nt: TGTGCCAGCAGCCCGACGACATCAGGGGGAGGCTACACCTTC

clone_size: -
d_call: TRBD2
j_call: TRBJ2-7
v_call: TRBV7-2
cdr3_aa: CASSLHSGGRAYEQYF
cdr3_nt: TGTGCCAGCAGCCTCCACTCCGGCGGGAGGGCCTACGAGCAGTACTTC

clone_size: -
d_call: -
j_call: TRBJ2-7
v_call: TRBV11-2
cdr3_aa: CASSLDWRYEQYF
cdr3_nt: TGTGCCAGCAGCTTAGATTGGCGGTACGAGCAGTACTTC

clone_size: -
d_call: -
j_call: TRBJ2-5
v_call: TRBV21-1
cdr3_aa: CASSKGLAIWDQETQYF
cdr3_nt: TGTGCCAGCAGCAAAGGATTAGCGATTTGGGACCAAGAGACCCAGTACTTC

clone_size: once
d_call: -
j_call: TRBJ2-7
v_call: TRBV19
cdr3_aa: CASSKTGGGSRGQYF
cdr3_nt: TGTGCCAGTAGTAAGACTGGTGGTGGCTCGCGCGGGCAGTACTTC

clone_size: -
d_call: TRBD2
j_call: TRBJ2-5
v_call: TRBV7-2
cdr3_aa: CASSKRTSGGTETQYF
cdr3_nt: TGTGCCAGCAGCAAAAGGACTAGCGGGGGAACGGAGACCCAGTACTTC

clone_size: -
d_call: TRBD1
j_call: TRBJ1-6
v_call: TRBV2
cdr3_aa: CASSVRGPNSPLHF
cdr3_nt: TGTGCCAGCAGTGTTAGGGGGCCTAATTCACCCCTCCACTTT

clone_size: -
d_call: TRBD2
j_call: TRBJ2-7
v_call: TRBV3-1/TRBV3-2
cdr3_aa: CASSLRGAGESYEQYF
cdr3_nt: TGTGCCAGCAGCCTCCGAGGGGCGGGGGAATCCTACGAGCAGTACTTC

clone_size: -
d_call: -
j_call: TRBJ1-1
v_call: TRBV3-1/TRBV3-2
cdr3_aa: CASSQLKNTEAFF
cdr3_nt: TGTGCCAGCAGCCAATTAAAGAACACTGAAGCTTTCTTT

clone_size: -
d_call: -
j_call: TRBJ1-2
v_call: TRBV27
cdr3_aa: CASSSWAGINYGYTF
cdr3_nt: TGTGCCAGTAGCTCATGGGCAGGGATTAACTATGGCTACACCTTC

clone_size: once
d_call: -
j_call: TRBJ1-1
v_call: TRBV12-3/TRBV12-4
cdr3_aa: CASSPGLGAFF
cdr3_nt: TGTGCCAGCAGCCCGGGACTCGGAGCTTTCTTT

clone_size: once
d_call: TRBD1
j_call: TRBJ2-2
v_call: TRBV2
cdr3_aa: CASKRTGNTGELFF
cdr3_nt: TGTGCCAGCAAAAGGACAGGGAACACCGGGGAGCTGTTTTTT

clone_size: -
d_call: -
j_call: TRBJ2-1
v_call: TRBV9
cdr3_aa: CASSVGGLASYEQFF
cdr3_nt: TGTGCCAGCAGCGTAGGTGGGCTAGCGAGCTATGAGCAGTTCTTC

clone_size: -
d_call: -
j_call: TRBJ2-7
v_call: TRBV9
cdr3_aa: CASSVVADSYEQYF
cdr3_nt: TGTGCCAGCAGCGTAGTGGCAGATTCCTACGAGCAGTACTTC

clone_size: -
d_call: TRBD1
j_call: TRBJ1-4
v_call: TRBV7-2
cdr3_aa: CASSWGQGEAEKLFF
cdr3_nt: TGTGCCAGCAGCTGGGGCCAGGGGGAGGCTGAAAAACTGTTTTTT

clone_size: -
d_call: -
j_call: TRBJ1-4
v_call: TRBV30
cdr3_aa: CAWSGPGGIHEKLFF
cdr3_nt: TGTGCCTGGAGTGGGCCGGGAGGGATACATGAAAAACTGTTTTTT

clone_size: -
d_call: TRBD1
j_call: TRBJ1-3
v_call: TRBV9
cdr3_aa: CASSVFDRASSGNTIYF
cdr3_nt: TGTGCCAGCAGCGTTTTCGACAGGGCTTCCTCTGGAAACACCATATATTTT

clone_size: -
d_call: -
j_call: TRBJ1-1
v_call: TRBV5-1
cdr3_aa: CASSSPGTWDEAFF
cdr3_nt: TGCGCCAGCAGCTCACCGGGAACCTGGGATGAAGCTTTCTTT

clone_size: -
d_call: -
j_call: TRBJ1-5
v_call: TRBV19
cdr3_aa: CASSSKRFQPQHF
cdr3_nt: TGTGCCAGTAGCTCCAAGAGGTTTCAGCCCCAGCATTTT

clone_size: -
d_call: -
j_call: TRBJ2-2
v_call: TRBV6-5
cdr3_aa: CASREWNTGELFF
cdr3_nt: TGTGCCAGCAGGGAGTGGAACACCGGGGAGCTGTTTTTT

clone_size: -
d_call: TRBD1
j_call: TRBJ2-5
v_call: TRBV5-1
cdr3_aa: CASKGGQGNQETQYF
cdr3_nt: TGCGCCAGCAAAGGGGGACAGGGAAACCAAGAGACCCAGTACTTC

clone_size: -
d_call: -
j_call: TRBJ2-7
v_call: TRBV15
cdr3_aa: CATSRDSYSYEQYF
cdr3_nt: TGTGCCACCAGCAGAGATTCGTACAGCTACGAGCAGTACTTC

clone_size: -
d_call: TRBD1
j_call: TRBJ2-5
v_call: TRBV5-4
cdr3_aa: CASSSGTGQETQYF
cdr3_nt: TGTGCCAGCAGCTCCGGGACAGGGCAAGAGACCCAGTACTTC

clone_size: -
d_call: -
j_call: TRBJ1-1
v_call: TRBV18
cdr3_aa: CASSPIRGEFGEAFF
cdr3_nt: TGTGCCAGCTCACCGATCCGGGGGGAATTCGGTGAAGCTTTCTTT

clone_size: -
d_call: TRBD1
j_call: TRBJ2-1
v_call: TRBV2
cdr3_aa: CASTFDRGDEQFF
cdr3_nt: TGTGCCAGCACTTTCGACAGGGGCGATGAGCAGTTCTTC

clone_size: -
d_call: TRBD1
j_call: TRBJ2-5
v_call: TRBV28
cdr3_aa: CASSLQGARETQYF
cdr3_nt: TGTGCCAGCAGTTTGCAGGGGGCGAGGGAGACCCAGTACTTC

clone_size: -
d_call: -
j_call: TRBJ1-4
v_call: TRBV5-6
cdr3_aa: CASSLLGATNEKLFF
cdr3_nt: TGTGCCAGCAGCTTGCTAGGGGCAACTAATGAAAAACTGTTTTTT

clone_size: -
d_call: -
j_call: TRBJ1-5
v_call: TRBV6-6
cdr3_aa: CASTPVFNQPQHF
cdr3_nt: TGTGCCAGCACCCCGGTGTTCAATCAGCCCCAGCATTTT

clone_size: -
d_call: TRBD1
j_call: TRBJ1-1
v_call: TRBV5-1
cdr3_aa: CASSFDRVVTEAFF
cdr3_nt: TGCGCCAGCAGCTTCGACAGGGTCGTCACTGAAGCTTTCTTT

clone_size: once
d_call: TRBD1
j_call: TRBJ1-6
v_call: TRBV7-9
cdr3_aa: CASSLGGRGLSYNSPLHF
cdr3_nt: TGTGCCAGCAGCTTAGGCGGCAGGGGGTTGTCCTATAATTCACCCCTCCACTTT

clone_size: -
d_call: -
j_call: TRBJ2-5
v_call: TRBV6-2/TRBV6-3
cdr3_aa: CASSPPPRGWGGTTYQETQYF
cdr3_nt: TGTGCCAGCAGTCCGCCCCCTCGGGGGTGGGGCGGGACGACCTACCAAGAGACCCAGTACTTC

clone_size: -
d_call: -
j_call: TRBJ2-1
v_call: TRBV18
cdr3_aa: CASSPLPGNSYNEQFF
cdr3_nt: TGTGCCAGCTCACCACTTCCGGGAAACTCCTACAATGAGCAGTTCTTC